These T cell receptor beta chains were read from a single sample in a study of blood T cells in healthy people across ages. TCRdb itself ran the 5' RACE reads through MiXCR, one entry per CDR3 protein. The sample contains roughly 500,000 distinct CDR3 sequences, 27% of which appear only once. Sequenced sample: blood. Receptors were obtained from a woman aged 70-85 years in good health. CDR3s include the opening cysteine and the closing phenylalanine or tryptophan. The D gene is left open where the match is weak. A row's size may be missing; if present it is once, few, many or a size class.

14,TRBJ1-1,TRBD1,TRBV12-3/TRBV12-4,few,TGTGCCAGCAGGGGACAGGGGGCTTTAGCTGAAGCTTTCTTT,CASRGQGALAEAFF
15,TRBJ1-2,-,TRBV20-1,few,TGCAGTGCTAGAGAGCCACAGCGTGCGAACTATGGCTACACCTTC,CSAREPQRANYGYTF
12,TRBJ2-1,-,TRBV2,-,TGTGCCAGCAGGGGGCTCCCTGGTGAGCAGTTCTTC,CASRGLPGEQFF
15,TRBJ2-7,TRBD1,TRBV27,-,TGTGCCAGCAGCACCTGGGACAGACGCTCCTACGAGCAGTACTTC,CASSTWDRRSYEQYF
16,TRBJ2-7,TRBD2,TRBV14,few,TGTGCCAGCAGCCAAGGTCGACTAGCCGCCGGTTACGAGCAGTACTTC,CASSQGRLAAGYEQYF
14,TRBJ1-5,-,TRBV6-6,-,TGTGCCAGCATGGGGGGCGCAGGAAATCAGCCCCTGCATTTT,CASMGGAGNQPLHF
16,TRBJ2-5,TRBD1,TRBV5-1,few,TGCGCCAGCAGCCAAGGAGACAGGGTGGGCCAAGAGACCCAGTACTTC,CASSQGDRVGQETQYF
13,TRBJ1-2,TRBD1,TRBV5-1,few,TGCGCCAGCAGCTTGACAGGGGAGAATGGCTACACCTTC,CASSLTGENGYTF
14,TRBJ1-3,TRBD1,TRBV7-3,-,TGTGCCAGCGGACAGGGGTCGTCCGGAAACACCATATATTTT,CASGQGSSGNTIYF
14,TRBJ1-2,-,TRBV5-6,-,TGTGCCAGCAGCCTGGAGAACCTTAACTATGGCTACACCTTC,CASSLENLNYGYTF
15,TRBJ1-1,-,TRBV3-1,-,TGTGCCAGCAGCCCTAGGGGGGCTCCGGGGACTGAAGCTTTCTTT,CASSPRGAPGTEAFF
14,TRBJ1-6,-,TRBV7-6,few,TGTGCCAGCAGCTGGACGGGGTCCAATTCACCCCTCCACTTT,CASSWTGSNSPLHF
15,TRBJ1-1,-,TRBV7-2,-,TGTGCCAGCAGCTTAGAGGTTACTGAGAACACTGAAGCTTTCTTT,CASSLEVTENTEAFF
13,TRBJ1-1,-,TRBV2,-,TGTGCCAGCAGTGTAGGGGTTGGAACTGAAGCTTTCTTT,CASSVGVGTEAFF
19,TRBJ2-7,TRBD1,TRBV14,few,TGTGCCAGCAGCCAAGAAAAGGTTGTTGGGACAGGGGTAGACTACGAGCAGTACTTC,CASSQEKVVGTGVDYEQYF
13,TRBJ2-2,-,TRBV15,few,TGTGCCACCAAAAGGGCCAGCAGCGGGGAGCTGTTTTTT,CATKRASSGELFF
17,TRBJ2-1,TRBD2,TRBV24-1,few,TGTGCCACCAGTGACTCGTCCGGCGGGGGGCCTTACAATGAGCAGTTCTTC,CATSDSSGGGPYNEQFF
17,TRBJ2-2,-,TRBV5-1,few,TGCGCCAGCAGCTTAAAGGTTGGGGACAAAGACACCGGGGAGCTGTTTTTT,CASSLKVGDKDTGELFF
15,TRBJ1-6,-,TRBV13,-,TGTGCCAGCAGCTTAGTGGGGGGCTCGGGTTCACCCCTCCACTTT,CASSLVGGSGSPLHF
13,TRBJ1-2,-,TRBV28,few,TGTGCCAGCCGAAACGGGGTTAACTATGGCTACACCTTC,CASRNGVNYGYTF